Sequencing of this T cell receptor (beta chain) was carried out in a study of blood T cell repertoires in COVID-19. The repertoire was sequenced with immunoSEQ multiplex PCR; TCRdb's copy has only in-frame clones and lacks some. The sample contains 150,000 to 200,000 clones, roughly four fifths of which appear only once. The study drew participants aged about 18 to 89 years from approximately 25 US areas. The V gene's germline CDR1 is SGHRS and CDR2 YFSETQ. V trimming: 4 bases; J trimming: 1 base; junction bases outside the gene matches: 2. This CDR3 is built from 15 residues. This receptor was identified in a man aged 45-65 years who had recovered from COVID-19. This sequence joins TRBV5-1 and TRBJ2-6; 7 nucleotides match TRBD1. The sequencing sample was made of PBMCs or T cells enriched from blood (not recorded which). Written as DNA, the CDR3 is TGCGCCAGCAGCCTGACAGGGTCTGGGGCCAACGTCCTGACTTTC. It encodes CASSLTGSGANVLTF. The whole variable domain, filled in from reference TRBV5-1 and TRBJ2-6, reads KAGVTQTPRYLIKTRGQQVTLSCSPISGHRSVSWYQQTPGQGLQFLFEYFSETQRNKGNFPGRFSGRQFSNSRSEMNVSTLELGDSALYLCASSLTGSGANVLTFGAGSRLTVL.